This TCR beta chain was identified during a study of blood T cell repertoires in COVID-19. Profiled with immunoSEQ multiplex PCR; TCRdb holds only in-frame clones, not every one. The profile shows about 240,000 clones, 86% of them singletons. This CDR3 spans 14 amino acids. CDR1 is MNHEY and CDR2 is SVGAGI in the germline V gene. The junction had 7 bases not matched to a gene; V was cut back by 8 bases and J by 2 bases. Participants, about 18 to 95 years old, spanned approximately 25 US areas. Participants' own reports of clinical history determined their cohort assignment. The sequenced sample consisted of PBMCs or T cells enriched from blood (not recorded which). This sequence originates from a woman aged 40 to 50 with acute COVID-19. The J gene is TRBJ2-3, the V gene TRBV6-5; 7 bases fit TRBD1. The CDR3 DNA sequence: TGTGCCAGCTGCCGGACAGGATACACAGATACGCAGTATTTT. This codes for CASCRTGYTDTQYF.